Shown below are 5 T cell receptor beta chains from a single sample sequenced in a study of tissue T cells after allogeneic stem cell transplantation. Time point specified: mouse harvest day 14 after allogeneic transplant. The graft held 10^6 splenic CD5+ T cells and 10^7 T-cell-depleted bone marrow cells. Data came from immunoSEQ multiplex PCR; TCRdb stores just in-frame clones and leaves some out. The data contain around 2,500 clones, 40% to 55% of them seen just once; the ten biggest clones take up around 25%. Input material: gut tissue. These receptors came from a female BALB/c mouse given C57BL/6 T cells with graft-versus-host disease after an allogeneic hematopoietic cell transplant.

Comment on this clone: Any gene name here is a mouse gene name. The read ends 1 residue before the CDR3 terminus; that terminus is restored from the germline J gene. The chain is built from TRBV15 and TRBJ1-3, with unresolved D. The CDR3 has 13 amino acids. Germline V gives CDR1 SGHND, CDR2 FRSKSL. Between the trimmed V and J ends, which lost 3 bases and 0 bases, there was a span of 3 bases. The CDR3 loop reads CASSLNSGNTLYF. The part of the CDR3 DNA that was read is TGTGCCAGCAGTTTGAATTCTGGAAATACGCTCTAT.

A remark on this clone: Genes and germline come from the mouse. The read falls 1 residue short of the CDR3 end, and the missing part is taken from the germline J gene. This sequence joins TRBV26 and TRBJ2-5, with 7 bases fitting TRBD2. V dropped 3 bases and J dropped 2; count of bases not matched to a gene: 2. The germline CDR1 and CDR2 sequences are KGHPV and FQNQEV (reference sequence). There are 14 residues in the CDR3. This CDR3 reads CASSLTGVQDTQYF. The sequenced CDR3 bases are TGTGCCAGCAGTCTAACTGGGGTCCAAGACACCCAGTAC.

Remarks on this clone: The listed genes are named as in mouse. The sequenced CDR3 bases are TGTGCAAGCAGCTCTCAGGGGGCTGACACAGAAGTCTTC. It is translated as CASSSQGADTEVF. The entire CDR3 sequence reads CASSSQGADTEVFF. The rearrangement uses TRBV16 and TRBJ1-1, with 8 bases that match TRBD1. The read ends 1 residue before the CDR3 terminus; that terminus is restored from the germline J gene. Looked up from germline, CDR1 is SGHSA and CDR2 is FRNQAP. CDR3 size: 14 residues. Germline trimming cut 4 bases from V and 3 bases from J; bases unmatched to any gene: 4.

With regard to this clone: Gene labels here are mouse ones. The CDR3 goes on 1 residue after the read ends, and that part is filled in from the germline J gene. The chain carries TRBV3 and TRBJ1-4; 8 nucleotides agree with TRBD1. The CDR3 runs to 14 residues. Looked up from germline, CDR1 is SNHLY and CDR2 is FYNGKV (reference sequence). Unmatched junction bases numbered 2, after V lost 4 bases and J lost 4 bases. The CDR3 bases that were read are TGTGCCAGCAGCTCCGGGACAGGCAACGAAAGATTATTT. This gives the protein CASSSGTGNERLF. The complete CDR3 reads CASSSGTGNERLFF.

A word on this clone: Gene and germline names: mouse. The sequenced part of the CDR3 DNA is TGTGCCAGCAGTCCTCGGGGCCCAGACACCCAGTAC. Translation gives CASSPRGPDTQY. The entire CDR3 is CASSPRGPDTQYF. The chain joins TRBV26 to TRBJ2-5; D tentatively reads TRBD1 or TRBD2 (5 bases each). The read gets to within 1 residue of the CDR3 end, and the germline J gene fills in the rest. V lost 4 bases, J lost 5 bases, and 10 bases lay in between. The CDR3 sequence is 13 residues long. The germline CDR1 and CDR2 sequences are KGHPV and FQNQEV (reference sequence).